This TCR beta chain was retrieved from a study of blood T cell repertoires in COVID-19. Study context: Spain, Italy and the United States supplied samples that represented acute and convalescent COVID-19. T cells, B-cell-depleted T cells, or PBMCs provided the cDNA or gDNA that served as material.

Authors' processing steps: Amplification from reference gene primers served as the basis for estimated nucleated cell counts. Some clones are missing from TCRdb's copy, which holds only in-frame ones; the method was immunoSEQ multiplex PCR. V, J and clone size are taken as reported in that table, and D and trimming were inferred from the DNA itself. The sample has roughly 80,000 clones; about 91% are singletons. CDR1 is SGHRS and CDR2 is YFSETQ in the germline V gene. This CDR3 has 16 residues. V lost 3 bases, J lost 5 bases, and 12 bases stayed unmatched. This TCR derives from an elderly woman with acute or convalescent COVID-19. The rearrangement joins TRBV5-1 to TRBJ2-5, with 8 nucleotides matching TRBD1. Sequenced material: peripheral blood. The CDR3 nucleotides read TGCGCCAGCAGCTGGGGTCCCAGGGGGCCTGGGGAGACCCAGTACTTC. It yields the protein CASSWGPRGPGETQYF.